What follows are 7 T cell receptor beta chains derived from one specimen sequenced in a study of T cells after yellow fever vaccination. TCRdb re-analysed the 5' RACE reads in MiXCR, keeping a single row per CDR3 protein. The repertoire holds over 85,000 distinct CDR3 sequences, with 8% to 10% as singletons. Source: CD8+ T cells not binding an NS4B(214-222) dextramer, sorted from PBMCs, taken around 15 days after the first yellow fever vaccination. The receptors stem from a man in his late teens or twenties who received the YFV17D yellow fever vaccine.

The table lists this clonotype with many counts. The chain links TRBV20-1 to TRBJ2-7, with D perhaps given as TRBD1 or TRBD2 (7 bases each). Germline loops: CDR1 DFQATT, CDR2 SNEGSKA (reference sequence). Trimming shortened V by 5 bases and J by 6 bases, and 20 bases separated the two germline ends. This CDR3 is 14 amino acids long. The CDR3 is CSAQDSTGEGEQYV. The DNA of the CDR3 is TGCAGTGCTCAAGACTCAACAGGGGAGGGCGAGCAGTACGTC.

The chain combines TRBV5-5 with TRBJ2-3; tentative D call: TRBD2 (6 bases). The V gene's germline CDR1 is SGHKS and CDR2 YYEKEE (reference sequence). Deletions cut 4 bases from V and 4 bases from J, with 16 bases between. The CDR3 sequence is 15 residues long. The CDR3 here is CASSTGGGGADTQYF. The CDR3 DNA reads TGTGCCAGCAGCACCGGGGGTGGTGGGGCAGATACGCAGTATTTT.

This clonotype occurred a few times. J is TRBJ2-3 and V is TRBV6-6, with D possibly TRBD2 on 6 matching bases. The germline CDR1 and CDR2 sequences are MNHNY and SVGAGI (reference sequence). Trimming took off 1 base at V and 4 bases at J, with 6 bases between the two ends. The CDR3 spans 13 residues. The CDR3 coding sequence is TGTGCCAGCAGTTACTGGGACTCAGATACGCAGTATTTT. It encodes CASSYWDSDTQYF.

This clonotype was detected a few times. The V call is TRBV12-3 or TRBV12-4, the J call TRBJ1-2; D gene unclear. The V end was cut by 1 base, the J end by 8 bases, with 8 bases between. The CDR3 spans 12 residues. CDR3: CASSLGVGGYTF. The CDR3, as DNA: TGTGCCAGCAGTTTAGGGGTTGGGGGCTACACCTTC.

This clonotype was counted between two and nine times. The chain employs TRBV30 and TRBJ1-1, with D hard to call. Germline V gene lookup returns CDR1 GTSNPN and CDR2 SVGIG (reference sequence). The CDR3 spans 12 residues. Trimming left V 3 bases short and J 6 bases short, with 11 bases between. The CDR3 DNA reads TGTGCCTGGAGCCCTTTGACTCCTGAAGCTTTCTTT. The encoded protein is CAWSPLTPEAFF.

The chain links TRBV5-1 to TRBJ2-6; D is uncertain. Germline CDR1 is SGHRS and CDR2 is YFSETQ. The CDR3 is 16 residues long. V lost 0 bases to trimming and J lost 0 bases, with 7 bases between them. CDR3 in amino acids: CASSLAGPSGANVLTF. In nucleotides, the CDR3 is TGCGCCAGCAGCTTGGCCGGCCCCTCTGGGGCCAACGTCCTGACTTTC.

The CDR3 sequence is CAISETVSWGYTF. The CDR3 region has the DNA TGTGCCATCAGTGAAACGGTATCCTGGGGCTACACCTTC. This chain uses TRBV10-3 with TRBJ1-2; no reliable D call. The length of the CDR3 is 13 residues. Germline V CDR1 and CDR2: ENHRY, SYGVKD. The V end was cut by 3 bases, the J end by 8 bases, with 13 bases between.